This T cell receptor (beta chain) was sequenced during a study of T cell repertoires in cytomegalovirus infection. Study-wide context: HLA-B-restricted CMV epitopes that are well studied were used alongside recently identified HLA-C-restricted ones. Public TCR beta signatures were indicative of both CMV infection and a matching HLA type. Study-level results: CMV-specific HLA-C-restricted TCR beta clonotypes dominated the ex vivo response.

This CDR3 comprises 13 residues. Germline V gene sequence: CDR1 KGHDR, CDR2 SFDVKD. Trimming cost V 4 bases and J 6 bases, with 8 bases left between them. TCRdb re-derived calls from the reads in MiXCR, one entry per CDR3 protein. Of around 770,000 distinct CDR3 sequences in the sample, around 29% were seen once. The table lists this clonotype with a few counts. The antigen remains undetermined. The chain combines TRBV24-1 with TRBJ2-2; D unresolved. The clonotype was recovered from a human donor in good health (CMV status not recorded). Some clones in this sample may be carry-over from other donors' samples. Material: cultured CD8+ T cells from PBMCs, obtained from culture after CMV antigen stimulation. Here the CDR3 reads CATSEEIAGELFF. Here the CDR3 DNA reads TGTGCCACCAGTGAGGAGATAGCCGGGGAGCTGTTTTTT.